This TCR beta chain comes out of a study of identical twins. MiXCR, applied by TCRdb to the 5' RACE reads, yields one record per CDR3 protein. The profile shows 400,000 to 500,000 distinct CDR3 sequences, roughly an eighth of them singletons. The CDR3 runs 15 residues. V was clipped by 5 bases and J by 0 bases, with 12 bases between them. Germline V gives CDR1 SGHDN, CDR2 FVKESK. This sample was shared with a second study, whose subject was yellow fever vaccine responses in identical twins.

This chain links TRBV14 with TRBJ2-3; weak D call: TRBD2 (5 bases). Source material: CD4+ T cells sorted from blood. This TCR came from a young woman in good health. Written as DNA, the CDR3 is TGTGCCAGCAGCACTCGACGGACTAGCACAGATACGCAGTATTTT. Translation: CASSTRRTSTDTQYF.